These T cell receptor beta chains were read from a single sample in a study of T-cell memory formation after mild COVID-19. TCRdb reprocessed the 5' RACE reads with MiXCR, giving one entry per CDR3 protein. The table records hundreds of thousands of distinct CDR3 sequences, approximately 15% of them present only once. The sample taken for sequencing was PBMCs or a T cell subset sorted from them (not recorded which). These receptors came from a young man who had mild COVID-19 (a few samples of this study predate the infection). Cell type and time point are not known. CDR3s include the opening cysteine and the closing phenylalanine or tryptophan. A D gene is named only where the DNA matches it firmly. For some rows the clone size is stated as once, few or many, or as a class when expanded; others skip it.

TRBJ1-1,few,14,TRBD1,TRBV29-1,CSVPGQGAYSSAFF,TGCAGCGTTCCGGGACAGGGGGCCTACAGCTCAGCTTTCTTT
TRBJ2-5,NA,15,TRBD1,TRBV5-1,CASSLRRDRGETQYF,TGCGCCAGCAGCTTGCGGAGGGACAGGGGGGAGACCCAGTACTTC
TRBJ2-2,many,16,NA,TRBV3-1,CASSQEPASNTGELFF,TGTGCCAGCAGCCAAGAACCAGCATCGAACACCGGGGAGCTGTTTTTT
TRBJ1-2,few,14,NA,TRBV5-1,CASSLSAGRYGYTF,TGCGCCAGCAGCTTGAGTGCGGGACGGTATGGCTACACCTTC
TRBJ2-5,NA,15,TRBD1,TRBV29-1,CSARRDREVQETQYF,TGCAGCGCCCGGCGGGACAGGGAGGTACAAGAGACCCAGTACTTC
TRBJ2-3,NA,14,NA,TRBV6-2/TRBV6-3,CASSPRGAGDTQYF,TGTGCCAGCAGTCCCCGGGGGGCTGGAGATACGCAGTATTTT
TRBJ2-2,once,14,TRBD1,TRBV27,CASSGTGVTGELFF,TGTGCCAGCAGCGGGACAGGGGTTACCGGGGAGCTGTTTTTT
TRBJ2-5,NA,15,NA,TRBV6-2/TRBV6-3,CASSPIGAMGETQYF,TGTGCCAGCAGCCCAATCGGGGCGATGGGAGAGACCCAGTACTTC
TRBJ2-5,NA,12,NA,TRBV6-2/TRBV6-3,CASSPDSVTQYF,TGTGCCAGCAGTCCTGACTCGGTGACCCAGTACTTC
TRBJ2-6,NA,13,NA,TRBV3-1,CASAGSGANVLTF,TGTGCCAGCGCAGGGTCTGGGGCCAACGTCCTGACTTTC
TRBJ2-5,NA,14,NA,TRBV7-3,CASSLTKNEETQYF,TGTGCCAGCAGCTTAACGAAAAATGAAGAGACCCAGTACTTC
TRBJ2-5,many,13,TRBD2,TRBV12-5,CASGQGGGSISHF,TGTGCTAGTGGACAGGGCGGGGGGTCTATCTCCCACTTC
TRBJ2-2,many,15,TRBD1,TRBV2,CASSRTGTNTGELFF,TGTGCCAGCAGCAGGACAGGGACGAACACCGGGGAGCTGTTTTTT
TRBJ2-3,few,14,NA,TRBV5-1,CASSFIGAPSLQYF,TGCGCCAGCAGCTTTATTGGGGCCCCGAGCCTGCAGTATTTT
TRBJ1-1,NA,17,TRBD1,TRBV7-2,CASSLVGQGRMNTEAFF,TGTGCCAGCAGCTTAGTAGGACAGGGGCGCATGAACACTGAAGCTTTCTTT
TRBJ1-1,many,10,NA,TRBV29-1,CMVTNTEAFF,TGCATGGTTACGAACACTGAAGCTTTCTTT
TRBJ1-2,NA,17,TRBD1,TRBV5-1,CASSLGYNPTGGKGYTF,TGCGCCAGCAGCTTGGGGTATAATCCAACAGGGGGTAAAGGCTACACCTTC
TRBJ1-1,few,15,NA,TRBV4-1,CASSQDGPKNTEAFF,TGCGCCAGCAGCCAAGATGGCCCTAAGAACACTGAAGCTTTCTTT
TRBJ2-3,NA,14,NA,TRBV29-1,CSVVRGNFLDTQYF,TGCAGCGTTGTAAGGGGGAATTTTTTAGATACGCAGTATTTT
TRBJ2-2,NA,14,TRBD2,TRBV29-1,CSVVGGSHTGELFF,TGCAGCGTTGTCGGGGGGTCGCACACCGGGGAGCTGTTTTTT
TRBJ2-3,NA,13,TRBD1,TRBV6-5,CASRWTGGDTQYF,TGTGCCAGCAGATGGACAGGGGGAGATACGCAGTATTTT
TRBJ2-3,NA,15,TRBD1,TRBV6-2/TRBV6-3,CASSYVTGGTDTQYF,TGTGCCAGCAGTTACGTGACAGGGGGCACAGATACGCAGTATTTT
TRBJ2-5,many,15,NA,TRBV4-3,CASSQDITGWETQYF,TGCGCCAGCAGCCAAGATATTACAGGGTGGGAGACCCAGTACTTC
TRBJ2-3,few,11,NA,TRBV12-3/TRBV12-4,CASSVGGTQYF,TGTGCCAGCAGTGTGGGGGGTACGCAGTATTTT
TRBJ2-6,few,13,NA,TRBV5-1,CASSLDPGSVLTF,TGCGCCAGCAGCTTGGATCCAGGATCCGTCCTGACTTTC
TRBJ2-1,NA,16,NA,TRBV5-1,CASSPPTRHSYNEQFF,TGCGCCAGCAGCCCTCCTACGCGCCACTCCTACAATGAGCAGTTCTTC
TRBJ2-3,NA,15,NA,TRBV7-8,CAPRPFKPSTDTQYF,TGTGCCCCGAGGCCCTTTAAGCCTAGCACAGATACGCAGTATTTT
TRBJ1-2,NA,14,NA,TRBV12-3/TRBV12-4,CASSSTIRREGYTF,TGTGCCAGCAGTTCCACCATAAGGAGGGAAGGCTACACCTTC
TRBJ2-2,NA,17,NA,TRBV6-5,CASSRRPGHMNTGELFF,TGTGCCAGCAGTCGTCGTCCGGGACACATGAACACCGGGGAGCTGTTTTTT
TRBJ1-2,many,14,TRBD1,TRBV4-3,CASSQEAGTGGYTF,TGCGCCAGCAGCCAAGAGGCCGGGACAGGAGGCTACACCTTC
TRBJ1-1,NA,13,NA,TRBV7-2,CASNPTGITEAFF,TGTGCCAGCAACCCTACAGGGATCACTGAAGCTTTCTTT
TRBJ2-5,few,13,NA,TRBV29-1,CSVAGVESETQYF,TGCAGCGTTGCAGGGGTGGAATCAGAGACCCAGTACTTC
TRBJ2-3,NA,15,NA,TRBV6-5,CASLRGGGATDTQYF,TGTGCCAGCCTAAGGGGTGGGGGGGCTACAGATACGCAGTATTTT
TRBJ2-3,NA,15,NA,TRBV5-4,CASSLAWSPTDTQYF,TGTGCCAGCAGCTTGGCCTGGTCCCCCACAGATACGCAGTATTTT
TRBJ2-5,NA,11,NA,TRBV29-1,CSVEDQETQYF,TGCAGCGTTGAGGACCAAGAGACCCAGTACTTC
TRBJ1-3,NA,14,NA,TRBV29-1,CSALDSLSGNTIYF,TGCAGCGCGCTAGACAGCCTCTCTGGAAACACCATATATTTT
TRBJ2-7,NA,15,TRBD2,TRBV3-1,CASRLAGGVSYEQYF,TGTGCCAGCAGGCTAGCGGGGGGAGTCTCCTACGAGCAGTACTTC